This T cell receptor beta chain came from a study of blood T cell repertoires in COVID-19 (dated by TCRdb to 2019 to 2021). Concerning the study at large: The collaborator samples originated in the United States, Italy and Spain and spanned the acute and convalescent phases of COVID-19. HLA class I and class II types, where available, came from metadata supplied by the sample provider rather than from assay-based typing. The prospective study material was composed of cDNA or gDNA derived from T cells, B-cell-depleted T cells, or PBMCs. The repertoires were made available in a free public database intended to serve as a resource for research on the immune response to SARS-CoV-2. The dataset comprised deeply sampled blood TCRbeta repertoires from subjects exposed to, actively infected with, or recovered from COVID-19. The samples were drawn from two sources: the first 160 participants of the ongoing ImmuneRACE study, and 1,000 to 1,500 subjects contributed by 6 global collaborators. A de-identified subject ID, COVID-19 status, age in years and sex were almost always included in the sample metadata.

TCRbeta CDR3 regions were amplified from genomic DNA by means of the immunoSEQ Assay, a bias-controlled multiplex PCR. The paper's data handling went like this. Nucleated cell counts per sample were estimated from amplification of reference gene primers within the assay. Sequence reads were collapsed and filtered to measure the absolute abundance of every unique TCRbeta CDR3 rearrangement. For each sample, productive Simpson clonality was calculated as the square root of Simpson's diversity index over productive rearrangements. The table was pulled from immuneACCESS by TCRdb, which kept in-frame rearrangements only. Such tables lose some clones; where checked, under half of the loss comes from unresolved V genes, and the rest has no known cause. V and J calls and clone size are given by that table; D and trimming were obtained from the DNA. This sample gives some 210,000 clones in total; roughly 90% of them show up just once. The ten largest clones add up to about a tenth of the sample.

CDR1 is given as MNHEY and CDR2 as SMNVEV, both from the germline V gene (reference sequence). From its cysteine to its phenylalanine, the CDR3 spans 13 amino acids. Of the read, only the CDR3 DNA is kept; its 39 bases are in frame from base 1. V and J lose 6 bases and 0 bases, and a span of 9 bases separates them. The table lists this clone with a count of one. Its antigen remains undetermined. Base qualities are not at hand, and no much larger clone is one base apart. Participants in the prospective study were aged about 18 to 90 years, lived in some 24 United States geographic areas, and enrolled through a virtual design. Cohort assignment in the prospective study relied on participant-reported clinical history from a screening survey and a study questionnaire. Each participant in the prospective study had whole blood, serum and a nasopharyngeal or oropharyngeal swab collected by mobile phlebotomists. Over an approximately two-month period, participants in the prospective study had the option of providing additional blood draws and questionnaires. Blood samples from the prospective study were shipped frozen or at room temperature prior to DNA extraction.

What the authors observed across the whole study: The amount of clinical and demographic metadata varied by source and participant and was provided uncurated.

Sequenced material: PBMCs or T cells enriched from blood (not recorded which). The receptor comes from a man aged 18 to 29 with acute COVID-19. Recombination connected TRBV27 to TRBJ2-7; the D gene lacks a confident call. The DNA sequence is as follows: TGTGCCAGCAGCAGTCTCGACTCCTACGAGCAGTACTTC. Translated, this gives CASSSLDSYEQYF.